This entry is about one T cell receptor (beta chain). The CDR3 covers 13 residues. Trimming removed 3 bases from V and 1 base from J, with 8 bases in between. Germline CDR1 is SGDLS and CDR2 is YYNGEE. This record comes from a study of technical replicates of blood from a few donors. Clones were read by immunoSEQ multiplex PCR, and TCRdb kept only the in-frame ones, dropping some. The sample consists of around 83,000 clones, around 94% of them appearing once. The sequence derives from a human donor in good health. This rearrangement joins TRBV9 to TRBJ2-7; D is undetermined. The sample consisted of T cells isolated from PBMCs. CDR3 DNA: TGTGCCAGCAGCGCAACTCCTTCCTACGAGCAGTACTTC. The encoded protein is CASSATPSYEQYF.